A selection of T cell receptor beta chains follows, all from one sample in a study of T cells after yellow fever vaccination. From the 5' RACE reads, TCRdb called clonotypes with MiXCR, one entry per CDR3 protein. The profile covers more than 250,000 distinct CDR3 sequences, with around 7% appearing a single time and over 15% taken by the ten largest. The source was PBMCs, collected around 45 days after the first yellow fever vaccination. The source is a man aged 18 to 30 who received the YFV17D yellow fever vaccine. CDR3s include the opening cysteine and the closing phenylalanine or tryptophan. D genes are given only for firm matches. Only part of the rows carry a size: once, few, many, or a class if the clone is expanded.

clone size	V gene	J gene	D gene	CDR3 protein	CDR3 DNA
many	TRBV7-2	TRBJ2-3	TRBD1	CASSPTGTGTDTQYF	TGTGCCAGCAGCCCGACCGGGACAGGGACAGATACGCAGTATTTT
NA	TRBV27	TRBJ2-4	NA	CASSGTSLNIQYF	TGTGCCAGCAGTGGGACAAGTTTAAACATTCAGTACTTC
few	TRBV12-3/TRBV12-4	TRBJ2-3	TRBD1	CASSSLRGLGTDTQYF	TGTGCCAGCAGTTCACTAAGGGGGCTCGGCACAGATACGCAGTATTTT
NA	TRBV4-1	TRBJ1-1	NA	CASTPGVSNTEAFF	TGCGCCAGCACCCCCGGAGTCTCGAACACTGAAGCTTTCTTT
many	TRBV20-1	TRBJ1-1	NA	CSARDHRNTEAFF	TGCAGTGCTAGAGATCACAGAAACACTGAAGCTTTCTTT
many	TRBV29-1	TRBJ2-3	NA	CSVPNDYTDTQYF	TGCAGCGTTCCGAACGACTACACAGATACGCAGTATTTT
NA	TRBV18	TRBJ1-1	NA	CASSPHLGLDTEAFF	TGTGCCAGCTCACCACATCTGGGACTGGACACTGAAGCTTTCTTT
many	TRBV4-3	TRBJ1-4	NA	CASSQVGGAEGEKLFF	TGCGCCAGCAGCCAAGTTGGTGGGGCCGAGGGTGAAAAACTGTTTTTT
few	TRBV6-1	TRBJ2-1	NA	CASRTGTTDNEQFF	TGTGCCAGCAGAACCGGGACAACGGACAATGAGCAGTTCTTC
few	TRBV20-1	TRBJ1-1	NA	CSAFLRNTEAFF	TGCAGTGCTTTTTTGAGGAACACTGAAGCTTTCTTT
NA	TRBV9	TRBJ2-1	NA	CASSVAVLASREQFF	TGTGCCAGCAGCGTAGCGGTCCTAGCTAGTCGAGAGCAGTTCTTC
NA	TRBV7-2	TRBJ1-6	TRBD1	CASSPTRGLPLHF	TGTGCCAGCAGCCCTACGAGGGGGCTACCCCTCCACTTT
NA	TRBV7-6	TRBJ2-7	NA	CASSQNRRPYEQYF	TGTGCCAGCAGCCAAAACAGGCGACCCTACGAGCAGTACTTC
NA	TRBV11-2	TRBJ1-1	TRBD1	CASSPRPYRGRKGMNTEAFF	TGTGCCAGCAGCCCAAGGCCTTACAGGGGACGGAAGGGGATGAACACTGAAGCTTTCTTT
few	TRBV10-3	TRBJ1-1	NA	CAISEAHRNTEAFF	TGTGCCATCAGTGAGGCTCACCGGAACACTGAAGCTTTCTTT
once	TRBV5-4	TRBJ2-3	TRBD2	CASSSSGTSGVMGDTQYF	TGTGCCAGCAGCTCCTCCGGGACTAGCGGGGTAATGGGAGATACGCAGTATTTT
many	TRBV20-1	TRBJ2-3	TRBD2	CSARPASGGRADTQYF	TGCAGTGCTAGGCCCGCTAGCGGGGGGAGGGCAGATACGCAGTATTTT
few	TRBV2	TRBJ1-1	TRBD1	CASRVYQGAEAFF	TGTGCCAGCAGAGTTTACCAGGGGGCTGAAGCTTTCTTT
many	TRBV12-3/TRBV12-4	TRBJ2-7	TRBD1	CASRATGTGGEQYF	TGTGCCAGCAGAGCTACCGGGACAGGGGGCGAGCAGTACTTC
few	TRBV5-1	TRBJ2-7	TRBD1	CASSLAIRGGASYEQYF	TGCGCCAGCAGCTTGGCCATACGAGGGGGCGCCTCCTACGAGCAGTACTTC
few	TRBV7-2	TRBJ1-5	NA	CASSLGTDQGVQHF	TGTGCCAGCAGCTTAGGTACAGATCAAGGGGTCCAGCATTTT
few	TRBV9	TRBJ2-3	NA	CASSVETAILGTQYF	TGTGCCAGCAGCGTAGAAACGGCTATTTTGGGTACGCAGTATTTT
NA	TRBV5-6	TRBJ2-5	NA	CASSRPLGTQETQYF	TGTGCCAGCAGCAGGCCTCTGGGGACCCAAGAGACCCAGTACTTC
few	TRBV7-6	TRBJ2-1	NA	CASSFSTQGEQFF	TGTGCCAGCAGCTTCAGCACGCAGGGTGAGCAGTTCTTC
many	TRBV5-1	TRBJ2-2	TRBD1	CASSSYRGPTGELFF	TGCGCCAGCAGCTCGTACAGGGGGCCTACCGGGGAGCTGTTTTTT
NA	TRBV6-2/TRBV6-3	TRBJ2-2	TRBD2	CASSSYWTSGGAPVTGELFF	TGTGCCAGCAGTTCCTACTGGACTAGCGGGGGGGCCCCTGTCACCGGGGAGCTGTTTTTT
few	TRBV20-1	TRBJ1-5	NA	CSANSPNQPQHF	TGCAGTGCTAACAGCCCCAATCAGCCCCAGCATTTT
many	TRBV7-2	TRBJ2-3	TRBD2	CASSLGTSGTDTQYF	TGTGCCAGCAGCTTAGGGACTAGCGGTACAGATACGCAGTATTTT
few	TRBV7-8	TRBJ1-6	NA	CASSLRDSQVLSPLHF	TGTGCCAGCAGCTTGAGAGACAGCCAGGTTCTATCACCCCTCCACTTT
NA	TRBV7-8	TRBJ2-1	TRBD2	CASILRDYKTSSYNEQFF	TGTGCCAGCATCCTCCGGGACTACAAAACGAGCTCCTACAATGAGCAGTTCTTC
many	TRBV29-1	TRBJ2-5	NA	CSVGTSGETQYF	TGCAGCGTTGGGACATCGGGAGAGACCCAGTACTTC
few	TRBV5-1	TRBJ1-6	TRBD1	CASSPTGTGYYNSPLHF	TGCGCCAGCAGCCCGACCGGGACAGGGTATTATAATTCACCCCTCCACTTT
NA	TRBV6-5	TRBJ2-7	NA	CASSYSGALGSYEQYF	TGTGCCAGCAGTTACTCTGGAGCCCTTGGGTCCTACGAGCAGTACTTC
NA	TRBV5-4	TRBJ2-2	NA	CASSLAFDSPTGELFF	TGTGCCAGCAGCTTGGCATTTGACAGCCCAACCGGGGAGCTGTTTTTT
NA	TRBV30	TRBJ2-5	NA	CAFSPGNEAGTQYF	TGTGCCTTCAGCCCAGGGAACGAAGCTGGGACCCAGTACTTC
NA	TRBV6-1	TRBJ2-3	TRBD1	CASSTQGVGDTQYF	TGTGCCAGCAGTACGCAGGGGGTGGGAGATACGCAGTATTTT
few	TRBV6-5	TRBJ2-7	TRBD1	CASSLTGGVSEQYF	TGTGCCAGCAGCCTGACAGGGGGCGTTTCCGAGCAGTACTTC
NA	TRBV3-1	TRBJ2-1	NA	CASSLWGMVPYNEQFF	TGTGCCAGCAGCCTTTGGGGAATGGTCCCGTACAATGAGCAGTTCTTC
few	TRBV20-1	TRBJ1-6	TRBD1	CSARTPGQGISYNSPLHF	TGCAGTGCTAGAACGCCGGGACAGGGGATATCCTATAATTCACCCCTCCACTTT
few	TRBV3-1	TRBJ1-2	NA	CASSQEAGPTAHNYGYTF	TGTGCCAGCAGCCAAGAAGCTGGCCCGACAGCCCATAACTATGGCTACACCTTC
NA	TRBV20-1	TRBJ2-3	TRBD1	CSAPTLGDSLTDTQYF	TGCAGTGCCCCGACTCTGGGGGACAGCCTCACAGATACGCAGTATTTT
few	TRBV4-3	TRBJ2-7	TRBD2	CASSQVTSMREQYF	TGCGCCAGCAGCCAGGTGACTAGCATGCGCGAGCAGTACTTC
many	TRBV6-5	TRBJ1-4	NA	CASSYGGAGEKLFF	TGTGCCAGCAGTTACGGGGGGGCTGGGGAAAAACTGTTTTTT
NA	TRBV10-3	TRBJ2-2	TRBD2	CAISDLAGGLTNTGELFF	TGTGCCATCAGTGATCTAGCGGGGGGCTTAACCAACACCGGGGAGCTGTTTTTT
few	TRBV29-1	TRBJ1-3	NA	CSVAGKVTGNTIYF	TGCAGCGTTGCCGGGAAAGTGACTGGAAACACCATATATTTT
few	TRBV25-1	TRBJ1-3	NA	CASSNPEAGNTIYF	TGTGCCAGCAGCAACCCGGAGGCTGGAAACACCATATATTTT
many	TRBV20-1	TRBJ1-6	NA	CSAGGLGTNTSPLHF	TGCAGTGCTGGAGGCTTAGGGACAAATACTTCACCCCTCCACTTT
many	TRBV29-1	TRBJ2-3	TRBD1	CSVVGGMTDTQYF	TGCAGCGTTGTAGGGGGCATGACAGATACGCAGTATTTT
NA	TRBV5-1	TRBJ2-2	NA	CASSLAGDRAGELFF	TGCGCCAGCAGCTTGGCAGGGGATCGAGCCGGGGAGCTGTTTTTT
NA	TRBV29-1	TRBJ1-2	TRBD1	CSAGTAYGYTF	TGCAGCGCCGGGACAGCCTATGGCTACACCTTC
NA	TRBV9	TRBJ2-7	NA	CASSLNSGTSSYEQYF	TGTGCCAGCAGCCTTAATAGCGGAACGAGCTCCTACGAGCAGTACTTC
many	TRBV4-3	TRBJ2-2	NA	CASSHRKGTGELFF	TGCGCCAGCAGCCATCGCAAGGGTACCGGGGAGCTGTTTTTT
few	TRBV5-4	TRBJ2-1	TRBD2	CASSPPSGGLREQFF	TGTGCCAGCAGCCCACCTAGCGGGGGTTTACGTGAGCAGTTCTTC
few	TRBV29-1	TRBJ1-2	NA	CSTNRGDGYTF	TGCAGCACGAATCGGGGGGATGGCTACACCTTC
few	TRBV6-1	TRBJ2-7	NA	CASRLDLGSYEQYF	TGTGCCAGTCGACTAGATTTAGGGTCCTACGAGCAGTACTTC
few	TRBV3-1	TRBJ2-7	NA	CASSRSVSDEQYF	TGTGCCAGCAGCCGATCGGTCTCGGACGAGCAGTACTTC
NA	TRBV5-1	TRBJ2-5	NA	CASSLDRQGETQYF	TGCGCCAGCAGCTTGGACAGGCAGGGGGAGACCCAGTACTTC
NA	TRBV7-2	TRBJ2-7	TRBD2	CASSEGEVAGLYEQYF	TGTGCCAGCAGCGAGGGTGAAGTAGCGGGACTTTACGAGCAGTACTTC
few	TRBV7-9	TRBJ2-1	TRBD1	CASSLGYRGNEQFF	TGTGCCAGCAGCTTAGGGTACAGGGGCAATGAGCAGTTCTTC
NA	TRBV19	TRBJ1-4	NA	CASSIGALRTHATNEKLFF	TGTGCCAGTAGTATTGGAGCTTTGAGGACACACGCAACTAATGAAAAACTGTTTTTT